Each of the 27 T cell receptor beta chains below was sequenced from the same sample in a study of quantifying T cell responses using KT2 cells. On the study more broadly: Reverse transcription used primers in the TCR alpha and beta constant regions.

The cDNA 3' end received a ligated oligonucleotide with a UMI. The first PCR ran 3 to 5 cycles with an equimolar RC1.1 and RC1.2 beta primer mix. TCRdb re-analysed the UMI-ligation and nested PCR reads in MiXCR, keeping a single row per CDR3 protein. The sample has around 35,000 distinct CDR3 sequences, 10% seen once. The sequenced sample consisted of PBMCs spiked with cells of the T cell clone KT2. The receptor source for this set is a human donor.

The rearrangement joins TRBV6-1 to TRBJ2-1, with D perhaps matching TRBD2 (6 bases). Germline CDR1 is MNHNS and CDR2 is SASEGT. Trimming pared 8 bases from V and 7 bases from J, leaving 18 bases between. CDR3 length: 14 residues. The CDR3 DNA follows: TGTGCCAGCGGTCGGGGGAACGCTCTGAATGAGCAGTTCTTC. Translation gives CASGRGNALNEQFF.

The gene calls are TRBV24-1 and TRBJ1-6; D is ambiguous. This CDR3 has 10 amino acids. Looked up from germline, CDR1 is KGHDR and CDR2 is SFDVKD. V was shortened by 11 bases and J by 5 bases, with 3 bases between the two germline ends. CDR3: CANDNSPLHF. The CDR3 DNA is TGTGCCAATGATAATTCACCCCTCCACTTT.

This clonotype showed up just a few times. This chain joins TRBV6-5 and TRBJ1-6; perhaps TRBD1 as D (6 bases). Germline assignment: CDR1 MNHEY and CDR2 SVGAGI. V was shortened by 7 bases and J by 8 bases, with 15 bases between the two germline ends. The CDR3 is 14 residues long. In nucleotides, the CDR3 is TGTGCCAGCACGAGGGGGGGGGAACATTCACCCCTCCACTTT. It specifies CASTRGGEHSPLHF.

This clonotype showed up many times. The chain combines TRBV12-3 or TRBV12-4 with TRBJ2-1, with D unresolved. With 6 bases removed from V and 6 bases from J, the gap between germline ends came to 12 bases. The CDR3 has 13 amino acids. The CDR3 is CASSPGGVNEQFF. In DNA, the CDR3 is TGTGCCAGCAGCCCGGGCGGAGTCAATGAGCAGTTCTTC.

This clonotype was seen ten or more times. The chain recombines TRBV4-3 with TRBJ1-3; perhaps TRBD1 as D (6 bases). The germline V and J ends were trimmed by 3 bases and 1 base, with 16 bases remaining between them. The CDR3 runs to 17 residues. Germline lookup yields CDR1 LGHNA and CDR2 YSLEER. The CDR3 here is CASSQVLQGWSGNTIYF. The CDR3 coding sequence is TGCGCCAGCAGCCAGGTTCTACAGGGTTGGTCTGGAAACACCATATATTTT.

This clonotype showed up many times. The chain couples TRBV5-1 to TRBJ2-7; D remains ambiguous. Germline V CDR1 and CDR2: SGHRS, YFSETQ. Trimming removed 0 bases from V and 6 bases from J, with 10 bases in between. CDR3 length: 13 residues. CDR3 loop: CASSLEHGVEQYF. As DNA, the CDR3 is TGCGCCAGCAGCTTGGAGCATGGGGTCGAGCAGTACTTC.

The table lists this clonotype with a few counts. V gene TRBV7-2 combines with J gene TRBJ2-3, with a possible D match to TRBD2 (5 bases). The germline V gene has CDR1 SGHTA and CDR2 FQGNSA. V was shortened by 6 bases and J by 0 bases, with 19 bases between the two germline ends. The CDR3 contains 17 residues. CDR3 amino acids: CASSRRIGVESTDTQYF. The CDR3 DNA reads TGTGCCAGCAGTAGACGAATCGGGGTAGAGAGCACAGATACGCAGTATTTT.

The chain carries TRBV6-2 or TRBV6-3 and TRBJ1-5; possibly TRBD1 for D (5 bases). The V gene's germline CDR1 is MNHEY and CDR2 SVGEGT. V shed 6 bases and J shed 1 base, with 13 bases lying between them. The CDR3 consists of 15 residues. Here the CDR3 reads CASRTGGGSNQPQHF. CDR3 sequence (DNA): TGTGCCAGCAGAACGGGGGGAGGCAGCAATCAGCCCCAGCATTTT.

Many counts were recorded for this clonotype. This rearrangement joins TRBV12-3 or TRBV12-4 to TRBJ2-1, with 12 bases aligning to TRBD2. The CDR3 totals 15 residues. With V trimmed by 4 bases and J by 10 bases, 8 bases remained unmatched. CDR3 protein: CASSSTSGGTGEQFF. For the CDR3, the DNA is TGTGCCAGCAGTTCGACTAGCGGGGGAACTGGGGAGCAGTTCTTC.

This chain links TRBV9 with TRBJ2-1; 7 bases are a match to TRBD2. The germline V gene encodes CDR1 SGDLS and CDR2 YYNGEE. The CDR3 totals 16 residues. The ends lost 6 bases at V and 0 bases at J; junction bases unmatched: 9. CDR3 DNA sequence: TGTGCCAGCACCACTAGCGAAGGGAGCTCCTACAATGAGCAGTTCTTC. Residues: CASTTSEGSSYNEQFF.

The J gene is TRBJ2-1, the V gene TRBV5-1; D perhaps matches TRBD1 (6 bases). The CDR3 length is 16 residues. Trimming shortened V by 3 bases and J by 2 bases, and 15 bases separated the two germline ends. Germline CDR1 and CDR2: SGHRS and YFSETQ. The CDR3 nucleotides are TGCGCCAGCAGCTCGCGGGTGGGGGCGGCCTACAATGAGCAGTTCTTC. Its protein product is CASSSRVGAAYNEQFF.

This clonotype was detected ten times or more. The chain's CDR3 is CASSLWGRGYTF. CDR3 DNA sequence: TGTGCCAGCAGCTTGTGGGGGCGCGGCTACACCTTC. This chain connects TRBV5-8 to TRBJ1-2, with a possible D match to TRBD1 (6 bases). V lost 1 base and J 8 bases, leaving 9 bases between the germline ends. Germline loops: CDR1 SGHTS, CDR2 YDEGEE. This CDR3 region has 12 residues.

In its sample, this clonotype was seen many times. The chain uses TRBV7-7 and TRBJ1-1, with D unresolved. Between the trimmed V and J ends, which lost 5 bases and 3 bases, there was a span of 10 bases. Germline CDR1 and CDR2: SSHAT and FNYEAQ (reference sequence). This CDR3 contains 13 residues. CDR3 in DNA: TGTGCCAGCAGCCCGTTAGGCGACACTGAAGCTTTCTTT. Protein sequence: CASSPLGDTEAFF.

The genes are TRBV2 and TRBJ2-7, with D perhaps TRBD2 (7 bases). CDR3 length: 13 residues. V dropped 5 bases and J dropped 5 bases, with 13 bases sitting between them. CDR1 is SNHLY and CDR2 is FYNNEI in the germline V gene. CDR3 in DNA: TGTGCCAGCAGTATCCGGGGGGCACACGAGCAGTACTTC. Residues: CASSIRGAHEQYF.

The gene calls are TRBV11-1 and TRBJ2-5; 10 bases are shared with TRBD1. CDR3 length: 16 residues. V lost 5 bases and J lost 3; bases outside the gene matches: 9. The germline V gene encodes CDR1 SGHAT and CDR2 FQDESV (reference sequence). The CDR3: CASSRTGGAWEETQYF. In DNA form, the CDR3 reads TGTGCCAGCAGCCGGACAGGGGGTGCATGGGAAGAGACCCAGTACTTC. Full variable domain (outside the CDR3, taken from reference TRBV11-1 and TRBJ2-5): EAEVAQSPRYKITEKSQAVAFWCDPISGHATLYWYRQILGQGPELLVQFQDESVVDDSQLPKDRFSAERLKGVDSTLKIQPAELGDSAMYLCASSRTGGAWEETQYFGPGTRLLVL.

CDR3 nucleotide sequence: TGTGCCACCAGTGATCCACTCAGACAGGGGAGACAAGAGACCCAGTACTTC. It codes for CATSDPLRQGRQETQYF. The chain links TRBV24-1 to TRBJ2-5, with 8 bases fitting TRBD1. Per the germline V gene, CDR1 is KGHDR and CDR2 is SFDVKD. The length of the CDR3 is 17 residues. J lost 2 bases, V lost 3 bases, and 10 bases had no gene match.

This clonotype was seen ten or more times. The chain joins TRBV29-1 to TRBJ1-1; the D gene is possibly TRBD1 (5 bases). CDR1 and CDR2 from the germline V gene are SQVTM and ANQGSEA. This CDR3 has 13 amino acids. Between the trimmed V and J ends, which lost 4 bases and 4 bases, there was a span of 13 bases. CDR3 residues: CSVAGLSSTEAFF. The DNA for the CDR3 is TGCAGCGTTGCAGGGTTATCGAGCACTGAAGCTTTCTTT.

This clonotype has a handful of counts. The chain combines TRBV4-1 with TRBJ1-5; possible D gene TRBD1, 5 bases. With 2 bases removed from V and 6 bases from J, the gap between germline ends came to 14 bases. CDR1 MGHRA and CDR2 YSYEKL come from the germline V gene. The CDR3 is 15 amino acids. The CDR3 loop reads CASSQSGGGSQPQHF. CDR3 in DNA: TGCGCCAGCAGCCAAAGTGGGGGGGGTTCTCAGCCCCAGCATTTT.

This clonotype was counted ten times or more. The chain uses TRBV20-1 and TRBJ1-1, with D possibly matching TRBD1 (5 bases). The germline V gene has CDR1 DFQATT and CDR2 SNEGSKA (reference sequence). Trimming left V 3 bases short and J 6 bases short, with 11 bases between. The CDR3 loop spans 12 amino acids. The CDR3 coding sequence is TGCAGTGCTAGTACAGGCGGCGCTGAAGCTTTCTTT. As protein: CSASTGGAEAFF.

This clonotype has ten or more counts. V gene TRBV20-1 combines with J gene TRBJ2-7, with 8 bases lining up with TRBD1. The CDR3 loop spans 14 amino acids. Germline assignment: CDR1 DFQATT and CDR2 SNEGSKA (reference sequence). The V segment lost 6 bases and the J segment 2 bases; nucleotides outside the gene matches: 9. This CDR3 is CSAFGTGNTYEQYF. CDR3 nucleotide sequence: TGCAGTGCCTTCGGGACAGGCAACACCTACGAGCAGTACTTC.

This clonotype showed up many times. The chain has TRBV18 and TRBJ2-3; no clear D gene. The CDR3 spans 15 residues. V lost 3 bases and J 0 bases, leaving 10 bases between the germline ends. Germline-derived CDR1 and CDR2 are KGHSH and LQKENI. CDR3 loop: CASSPSPQSTDTQYF. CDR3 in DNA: TGTGCCAGCTCACCGAGCCCCCAGAGCACAGATACGCAGTATTTT.

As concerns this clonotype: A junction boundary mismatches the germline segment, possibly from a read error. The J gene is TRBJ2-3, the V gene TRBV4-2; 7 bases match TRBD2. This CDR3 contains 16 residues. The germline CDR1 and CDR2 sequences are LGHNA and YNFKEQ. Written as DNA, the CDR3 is TGTGCCAGCAGCCAAGGAGGCGGGGGTAACACAGATGCGCAGTATTTT. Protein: CASSQGGGGNTDAQYF.

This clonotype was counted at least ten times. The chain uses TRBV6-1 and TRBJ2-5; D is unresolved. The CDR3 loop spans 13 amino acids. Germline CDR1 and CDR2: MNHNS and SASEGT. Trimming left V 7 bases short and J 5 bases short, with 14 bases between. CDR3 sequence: CASKNPVGETQYF. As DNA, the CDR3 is TGTGCCAGCAAAAACCCCGTCGGGGAGACCCAGTACTTC.

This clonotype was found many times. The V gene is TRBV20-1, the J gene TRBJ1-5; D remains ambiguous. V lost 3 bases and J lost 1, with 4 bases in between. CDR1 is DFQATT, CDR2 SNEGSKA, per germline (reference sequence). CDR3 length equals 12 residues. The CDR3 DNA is TGCAGTGCTAGGGGGAGCAATCAGCCCCAGCATTTT. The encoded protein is CSARGSNQPQHF.

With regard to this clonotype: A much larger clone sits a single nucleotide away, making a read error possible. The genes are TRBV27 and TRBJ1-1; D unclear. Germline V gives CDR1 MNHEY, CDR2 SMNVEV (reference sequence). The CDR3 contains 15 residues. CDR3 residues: CSSSLFPGWNTEAFF. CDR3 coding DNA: TGTTCCAGCAGTTTATTTCCAGGCTGGAACACTGAAGCTTTCTTT.

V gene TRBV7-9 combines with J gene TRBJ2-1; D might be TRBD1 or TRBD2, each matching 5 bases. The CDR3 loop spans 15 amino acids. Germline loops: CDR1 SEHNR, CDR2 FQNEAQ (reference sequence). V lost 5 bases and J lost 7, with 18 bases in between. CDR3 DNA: TGTGCCAGCAGCGACAACACGGGGACGAGGAATGAGCAGTTCTTC. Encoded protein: CASSDNTGTRNEQFF.

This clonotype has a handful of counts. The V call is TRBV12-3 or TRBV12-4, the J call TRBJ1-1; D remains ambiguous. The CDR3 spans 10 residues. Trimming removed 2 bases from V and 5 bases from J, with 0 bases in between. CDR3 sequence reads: CASSLTEAFF. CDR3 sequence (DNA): TGTGCCAGCAGTTTAACTGAAGCTTTCTTT.